This entry concerns a single T cell receptor beta chain. The naive CD8 subset, CD45RO-negative cells positively selected for CCR7, excluded terminally differentiated effector memory CD45RA+ cells. The CDR3 length is 17 residues. V shed 0 bases and J shed 1 base, with 16 bases lying between them. Per germline, CDR1 LGHNA and CDR2 YSLEER. This record belongs to a study of shared clonotypes between healthy human individuals. The table came from immunoSEQ multiplex PCR; TCRdb's copy has only in-frame clones and leaves some out. The data contain more than 550,000 clones, about 91% of them singletons. The V call is TRBV4-3, the J call TRBJ2-7; D possibly matches TRBD1 or TRBD2 (5 bases each). The sequenced material came from naive CD8+ T cells sorted from blood. The TCR sequence derives from a man younger than 45 in good health. DNA for the CDR3: TGCGCCAGCAGCCAAGATGTGGTGGGACCCCCATCCTACGAGCAGTACTTC. As protein: CASSQDVVGPPSYEQYF.